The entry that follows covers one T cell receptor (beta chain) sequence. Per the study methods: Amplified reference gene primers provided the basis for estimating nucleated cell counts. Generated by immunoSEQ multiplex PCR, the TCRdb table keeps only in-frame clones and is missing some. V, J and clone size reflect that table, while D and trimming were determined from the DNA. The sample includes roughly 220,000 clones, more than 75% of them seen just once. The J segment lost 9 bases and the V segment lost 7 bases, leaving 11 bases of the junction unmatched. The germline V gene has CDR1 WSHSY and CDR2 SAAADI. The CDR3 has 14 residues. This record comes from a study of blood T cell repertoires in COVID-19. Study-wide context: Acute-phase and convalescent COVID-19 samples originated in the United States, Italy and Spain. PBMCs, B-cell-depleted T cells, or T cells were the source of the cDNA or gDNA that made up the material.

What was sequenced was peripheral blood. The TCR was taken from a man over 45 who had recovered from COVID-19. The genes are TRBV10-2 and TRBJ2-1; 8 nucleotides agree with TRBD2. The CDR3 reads CASTILAGRGEQFF. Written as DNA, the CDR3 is TGCGCCAGCACCATTCTAGCGGGCAGGGGTGAGCAGTTCTTC.